This section outlines one T cell receptor beta chain sequence together with its context. The CDR3 contains 14 residues. V was clipped by 3 bases and J by 3 bases, with 9 bases between them. Germline CDR1 and CDR2: PRHDT and FYEKMQ (reference sequence). This sample is part of a study of blood T cell repertoires in COVID-19. Study information: PBMCs, B-cell-depleted T cells, or T cells were the source of the cDNA or gDNA that made up the material.

Per the study methods: Quantification of nucleated cells was approximated via reference gene primer amplification. TCRdb's copy holds only in-frame clones and misses some; the assay was immunoSEQ multiplex PCR. V and J calls and clone size come straight from that table; D and trimming were deduced from the DNA. The sample has about 45,000 clones; roughly three quarters are singletons. The source is a man aged 65 to 85 with acute or convalescent COVID-19. Input material: peripheral blood. The rearrangement uses TRBV13 and TRBJ2-4; no clear D. The CDR3: CASSLSGVKNIQYF. The CDR3 nucleotides read TGTGCCAGCAGCTTGTCAGGCGTCAAAAACATTCAGTACTTC.